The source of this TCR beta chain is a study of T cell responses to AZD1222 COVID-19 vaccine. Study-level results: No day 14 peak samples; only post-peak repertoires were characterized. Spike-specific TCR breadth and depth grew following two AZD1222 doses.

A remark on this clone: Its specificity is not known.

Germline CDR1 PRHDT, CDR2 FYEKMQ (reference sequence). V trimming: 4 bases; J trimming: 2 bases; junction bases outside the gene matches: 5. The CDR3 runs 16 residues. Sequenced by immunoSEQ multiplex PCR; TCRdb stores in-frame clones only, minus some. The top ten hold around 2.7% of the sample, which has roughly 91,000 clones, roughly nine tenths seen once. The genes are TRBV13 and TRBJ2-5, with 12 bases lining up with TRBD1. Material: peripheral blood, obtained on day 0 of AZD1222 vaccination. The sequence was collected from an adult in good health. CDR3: CASSSRDRGQQETQYF. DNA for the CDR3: TGTGCCAGCAGCTCAAGGGACAGGGGGCAACAAGAGACCCAGTACTTC.